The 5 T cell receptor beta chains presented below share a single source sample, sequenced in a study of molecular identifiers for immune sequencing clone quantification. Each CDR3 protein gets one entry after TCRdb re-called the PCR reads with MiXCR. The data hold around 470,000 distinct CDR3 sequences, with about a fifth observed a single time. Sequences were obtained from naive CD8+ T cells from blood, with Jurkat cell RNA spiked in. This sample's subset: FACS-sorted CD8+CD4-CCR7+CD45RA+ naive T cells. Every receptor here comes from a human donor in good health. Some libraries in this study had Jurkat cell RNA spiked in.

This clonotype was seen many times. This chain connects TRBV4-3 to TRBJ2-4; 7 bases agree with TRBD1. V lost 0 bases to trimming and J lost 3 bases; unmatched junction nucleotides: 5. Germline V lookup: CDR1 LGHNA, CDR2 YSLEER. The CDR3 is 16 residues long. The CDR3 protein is CASSQDLRTGKNIQYF. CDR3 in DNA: TGCGCCAGCAGCCAAGATTTAAGGACAGGCAAAAACATTCAGTACTTC.

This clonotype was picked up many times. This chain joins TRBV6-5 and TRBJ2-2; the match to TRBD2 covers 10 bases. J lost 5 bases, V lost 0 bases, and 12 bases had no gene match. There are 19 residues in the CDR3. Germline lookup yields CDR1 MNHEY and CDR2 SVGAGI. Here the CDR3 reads CASSYSGNSGGQPTGELFF. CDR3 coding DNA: TGTGCCAGCAGTTACTCGGGTAATAGCGGGGGGCAACCGACCGGGGAGCTGTTTTTT.

CDR3 bases: TGTGCCAGCAGTTTCGGTAGCGGGAGCCCTCAGTTCTTC. It is translated as CASSFGSGSPQFF. The chain couples TRBV6-5 to TRBJ2-1; 9 bases match TRBD2. The CDR3 has 13 amino acids. Germline assignment: CDR1 MNHEY and CDR2 SVGAGI. With 4 bases clipped from V and 13 bases from J, the junction kept 8 bases outside the gene matches.

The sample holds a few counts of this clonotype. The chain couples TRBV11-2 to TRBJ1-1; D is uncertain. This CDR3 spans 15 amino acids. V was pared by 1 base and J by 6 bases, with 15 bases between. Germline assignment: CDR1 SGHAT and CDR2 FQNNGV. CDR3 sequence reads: CASSLGRRPLSEAFF. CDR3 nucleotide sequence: TGTGCCAGCAGCTTAGGTCGGAGGCCCCTCTCTGAAGCTTTCTTT.

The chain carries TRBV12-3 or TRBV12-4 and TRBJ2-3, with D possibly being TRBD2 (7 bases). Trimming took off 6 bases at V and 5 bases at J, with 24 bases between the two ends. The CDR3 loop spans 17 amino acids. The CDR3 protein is CASSLTAGTNTVDTQYF. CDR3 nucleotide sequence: TGTGCCAGCAGCCTCACAGCGGGGACAAACACGGTAGATACGCAGTATTTT.